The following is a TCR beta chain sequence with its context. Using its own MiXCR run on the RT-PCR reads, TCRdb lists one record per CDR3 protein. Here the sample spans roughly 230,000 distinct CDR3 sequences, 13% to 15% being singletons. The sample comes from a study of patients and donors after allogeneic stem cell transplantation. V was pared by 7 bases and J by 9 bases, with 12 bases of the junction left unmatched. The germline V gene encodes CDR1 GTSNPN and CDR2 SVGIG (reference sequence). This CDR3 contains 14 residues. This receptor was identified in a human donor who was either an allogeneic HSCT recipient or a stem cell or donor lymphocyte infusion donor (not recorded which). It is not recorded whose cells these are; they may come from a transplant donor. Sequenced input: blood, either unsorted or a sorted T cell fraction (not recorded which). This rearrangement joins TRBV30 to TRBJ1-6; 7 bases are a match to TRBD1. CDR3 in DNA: TGTGCCTCCCACCGTGGGACAGTGGCTTCACCCCTCCACTTT. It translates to CASHRGTVASPLHF.